Listed here are 13 T cell receptor beta chains from one sample, sequenced in a study of follicular helper T cells after annual influenza vaccination. Time point here: 2014-2015 season, 7 days after vaccination. Only in-frame clones appear in the TCRdb table, and some are missing; sequencing was by immunoSEQ multiplex PCR. Of 3,000 to 4,000 clones listed, around 80% were seen once; the top ten hold about 1%. The specimen comprised CXCR5+ CD38- circulating T follicular helper cells from blood, sampled 7 days after influenza vaccination. Subset in this sample: circulating Tfh, non-naive CD4+CXCR5+PD-1+ (ICOS+CD38+ or ICOS-CD38-). The origin of the receptors is an adult who received the influenza vaccine.

This clone occurred once. The chain uses TRBV6-1 and TRBJ1-6, with no clear D. Trimming took 3 bases from V and 7 from J, leaving 1 base between them. This CDR3 has 11 amino acids. CDR1 and CDR2 (germline): MNHNS, SASEGT. CDR3 in amino acids: CASSENSPLHF. Written as DNA, the CDR3 is TGTGCCAGCAGTGAGAATTCACCCCTCCACTTT.

The V and J genes are TRBV10-3 and TRBJ1-1; TRBD1 matches 7 bases. The CDR3 runs to 15 residues. Per the germline V gene, CDR1 is ENHRY and CDR2 is SYGVKD. V lost 2 bases, J lost 5 bases, and 8 bases stayed unmatched. As DNA, the CDR3 is TGTGCCATCAGTGAGACACAGGGGTGGAATACTGAAGCTTTCTTT. This sequence encodes CAISETQGWNTEAFF.

The chain recombines TRBV11-3 with TRBJ1-1; the D is unclear. The CDR3 extends over 13 amino acids. CDR1 is SGHNT and CDR2 is YENEEA in the germline V gene. Deletions cut 4 bases from V and 3 bases from J, with 9 bases between. The CDR3 nucleotides read TGTGCCAGCAGCTCTTACAGAGACACTGAAGCTTTCTTT. This codes for CASSSYRDTEAFF.

The V gene is TRBV7-2, the J gene TRBJ2-6; D is perhaps TRBD1 or TRBD2 (5 bases each). Trimming shortened V by 1 base and J by 4 bases, and 11 bases separated the two germline ends. Germline V gives CDR1 SGHTA, CDR2 FQGNSA. The CDR3 has 16 residues. DNA for the CDR3: TGTGCCAGCAGCTTAGGATCCGGGGCGGGGGCCAACGTCCTGACTTTC. Translated: CASSLGSGAGANVLTF.

V gene TRBV19 combines with J gene TRBJ2-1, with 12 bases lining up with TRBD2. The CDR3 runs to 17 residues. Germline CDR1 LNHDA, CDR2 SQIVND (reference sequence). V lost 5 bases and J lost 6; bases outside the gene matches: 11. CDR3 nucleotide sequence: TGTGCCAGTAGTGATAGACTAGCGGGGGACCGGGCCAATGAGCAGTTCTTC. Encoded protein: CASSDRLAGDRANEQFF.

This clone has only one observation. CDR3 in amino acids: CAISEGPGSGYTF. CDR3 nucleotides: TGTGCCATCAGTGAGGGGCCCGGAAGTGGCTACACCTTC. J is TRBJ1-2 and V is TRBV10-3; D is unclear. CDR3 length: 13 amino acids. Trimming cost V 2 bases and J 7 bases, with 11 bases left between them. Per the germline V gene, CDR1 is ENHRY and CDR2 is SYGVKD.

The V and J genes are TRBV6-5 and TRBJ2-3, with D possibly matching TRBD1 (5 bases). Germline values: CDR1 MNHEY, CDR2 SVGAGI. Trimming took 2 bases from V and 5 from J, leaving 8 bases between them. This CDR3 comprises 13 residues. CDR3 bases: TGTGCCAGCAGTTACAGGGGTGGAGATACGCAGTATTTT. This sequence encodes CASSYRGGDTQYF.

This chain connects TRBV5-4 to TRBJ1-4, with 7 bases matching TRBD1. Germline V gives CDR1 SGHNT, CDR2 YYREEE (reference sequence). After removal of 2 bases from V and 7 bases from J, the junction contained 8 bases not matched to a gene. CDR3 length equals 15 residues. CDR3 sequence (DNA): TGTGCCAGCAGCTTACTCCAGGGGGGGACTGAAAAACTGTTTTTT. As protein: CASSLLQGGTEKLFF.

V usage is TRBV10-3 and J usage is TRBJ2-6; 10 bases align to TRBD2. The ends lost 4 bases at V and 1 base at J; junction bases unmatched: 7. CDR3 length equals 18 residues. Germline values: CDR1 ENHRY, CDR2 SYGVKD. The CDR3 nucleotides read TGTGCCATCAGTGCGGCTAGCGGGGGAGGGTCTGGGGCCAACGTCCTGACTTTC. Translation: CAISAASGGGSGANVLTF.

This chain uses TRBV19 with TRBJ1-5, with D hard to call. Germline V lookup: CDR1 LNHDA, CDR2 SQIVND (reference sequence). This CDR3 contains 13 residues. Trimming shortened V by 0 bases and J by 5 bases, and 5 bases separated the two germline ends. The CDR3 sequence: CASSIEQDQPQHF. The DNA for the CDR3 is TGTGCCAGTAGTATAGAGCAGGATCAGCCCCAGCATTTT.

The genes are TRBV7-9 and TRBJ1-1, with 11 bases matching TRBD1. The CDR3 is 14 amino acids. V was clipped by 6 bases and J by 6 bases; unmatched bases: 6. Germline-derived CDR1 and CDR2 are SEHNR and FQNEAQ (reference sequence). CDR3 in DNA: TGTGCCAGCAGGCCCGGACAGGGGGCCGCTGAAGCTTTCTTT. Amino acid sequence: CASRPGQGAAEAFF.

J is TRBJ2-5 and V is TRBV2; 8 bases match TRBD1. This CDR3 region has 14 residues. J lost 2 bases, V lost 6 bases, and 5 bases had no gene match. The germline CDR1 and CDR2 sequences are SNHLY and FYNNEI. DNA of the CDR3: TGTGCCAGCAGCCGAGACAGGGGACAAGAGACCCAGTACTTC. Its translation is CASSRDRGQETQYF. The full variable domain, in which reference TRBV2 and TRBJ2-5 provide the parts outside the CDR3, is EPEVTQTPSHQVTQMGQEVILRCVPISNHLYFYWYRQILGQKVEFLVSFYNNEISEKSEIFDDQFSVERPDGSNFTLKIRSTKLEDSAMYFCASSRDRGQETQYFGPGTRLLVL.

This clone was counted a few times. The rearrangement uses TRBV6-6 and TRBJ1-6, with no clear D. The V gene lost 5 bases and the J gene lost 15 bases, with 11 bases spanning the gap. Germline values: CDR1 MNHNY, CDR2 SVGAGI (reference sequence). The CDR3 consists of 11 residues. The CDR3 spells CASSIDRVLHF. The CDR3, as DNA: TGTGCCAGCAGTATAGACCGAGTCCTCCACTTT.